The clone carrying this TCR beta chain ranks as medium-sized (0.01 to 0.1%). Its antigen is unknown. Using about 15 ng of total RNA, TCR libraries were made with the QIAseq Immune Repertoire TCR panel. TCRdb re-derived calls from the reads in MiXCR, one entry per CDR3 protein. The table records 1,300 or so distinct CDR3 sequences, roughly 10% of them present only once. V was trimmed by 7 bases and J by 3 bases, leaving 9 bases between them. This CDR3 comprises 13 residues. Germline V gene data show CDR1 as SNHLY and CDR2 as FYNNEI. The data originate from a study of circulating CD8 cells and anti-PD-1 response in melanoma. Study-level background: Responders had complete or partial responses; non-responders had stable or progressive disease.

Live CD3+CD8+TCRalphabeta+ cells were sorted into four subsets by PD-1 and/or TIGIT. Whole-study findings and limits: No tumor material was available, so peptide assays assessed reactivity.

This clonotype was obtained from a human donor with melanoma. The chain employs TRBV2 and TRBJ2-2; perhaps TRBD2 as D (6 bases). The material was CD8+ T cells from PBMCs, obtained at baseline or after one month of anti-PD-1 therapy (not recorded which). The CDR3 sequence: CASTGTHTGELFF. The CDR3, as DNA: TGTGCCAGCACCGGGACTCACACCGGGGAGCTGTTTTTT.